This paragraph reports one T cell receptor (beta chain). The CDR3 spans 14 residues. Germline-derived CDR1 and CDR2 are SGHAT and FQNNGV. V was clipped by 2 bases and J by 2 bases, with 9 bases between them. Authors' analysis steps: Nucleated cell number was recorded as an estimate derived from reference gene primer amplification. Produced via immunoSEQ multiplex PCR; TCRdb's table is partial and in-frame only. D and trimming come from the DNA, and the V and J calls and clone size come from that table. Of 110,000 or so clones in the sample, 75% to 90% were seen once. The record originates from a study of blood T cell repertoires in COVID-19. The overall study: The United States, Italy and Spain supplied acute and convalescent COVID-19 samples. T cells, B-cell-depleted T cells, or PBMCs provided the cDNA or gDNA that served as material.

The TCR originated in a human donor in a cohort sampled during active COVID-19. The material sequenced was peripheral blood. This chain joins TRBV11-2 and TRBJ1-2; no firm D call. The CDR3 sequence is CASSLLRENYGYTF. In DNA, the CDR3 is TGTGCCAGCAGCTTACTTCGGGAAAACTATGGCTACACCTTC.